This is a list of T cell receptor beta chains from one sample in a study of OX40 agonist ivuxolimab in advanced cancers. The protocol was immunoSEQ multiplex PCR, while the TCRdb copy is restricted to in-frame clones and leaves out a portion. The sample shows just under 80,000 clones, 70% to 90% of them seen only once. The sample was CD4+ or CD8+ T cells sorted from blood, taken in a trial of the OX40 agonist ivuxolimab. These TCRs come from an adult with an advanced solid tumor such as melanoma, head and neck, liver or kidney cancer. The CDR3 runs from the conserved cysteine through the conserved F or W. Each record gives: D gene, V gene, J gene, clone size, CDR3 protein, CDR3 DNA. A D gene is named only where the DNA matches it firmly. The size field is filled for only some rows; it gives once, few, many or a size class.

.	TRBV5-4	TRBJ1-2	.	CASSLWTGVYGYTF	TGTGCCAGCAGCTTGTGGACGGGGGTCTATGGCTACACCTTC
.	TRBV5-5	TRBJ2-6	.	CASSLTGSTSGANVLTF	TGTGCCAGCAGCTTGACAGGGTCGACCTCCGGGGCCAACGTCCTGACTTTC
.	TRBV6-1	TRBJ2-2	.	CASSLGLPDTGELFF	TGTGCCAGCAGTTTAGGACTCCCGGACACCGGGGAGCTGTTTTTT
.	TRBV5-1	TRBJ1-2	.	CASSLSTQGTNYGYTF	TGCGCCAGCAGCTTGTCTACGCAGGGAACTAACTATGGCTACACCTTC
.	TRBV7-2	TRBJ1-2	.	CASSLVAGPYGYTF	TGTGCCAGCAGCTTAGTTGCAGGGCCCTATGGCTACACCTTC
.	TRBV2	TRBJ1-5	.	CASSMTVSNQPQHF	TGTGCCAGCAGCATGACCGTTAGCAATCAGCCCCAGCATTTT
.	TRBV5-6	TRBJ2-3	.	CASSLVPDTQYF	TGTGCCAGCAGCTTGGTTCCAGATACGCAGTATTTT
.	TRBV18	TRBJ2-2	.	CASSPDRGSGELFF	TGTGCCAGCTCACCAGACCGGGGCTCCGGGGAGCTGTTTTTT
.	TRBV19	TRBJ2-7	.	CASSGFLRCVYEQYF	TGTGCCAGCTCAGGGTTCCTCCGCTGTGTTTACGAGCAGTACTTC
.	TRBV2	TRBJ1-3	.	CASGTGNTIYF	TGTGCCTCAGGGACTGGAAACACCATATATTTT
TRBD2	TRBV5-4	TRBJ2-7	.	CASSPGPGLAGGEQYF	TGTGCCAGCAGCCCAGGACCGGGACTAGCGGGAGGCGAGCAGTACTTC
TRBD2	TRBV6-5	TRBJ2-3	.	CASSYGTSPDTQYF	TGTGCCAGCAGTTACGGGACTAGCCCAGATACGCAGTATTTT
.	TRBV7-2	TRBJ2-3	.	CASSLVSNSDTQYF	TGTGCCAGCAGCTTAGTATCTAATTCCGATACGCAGTATTTT
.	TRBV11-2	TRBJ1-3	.	CASSLLVGNTIYF	TGTGCCAGCAGCTTACTAGTAGGAAACACCATATATTTT
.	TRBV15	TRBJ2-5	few	CATSRHVETQYF	TGTGCCACCAGCAGACACGTAGAGACCCAGTACTTC
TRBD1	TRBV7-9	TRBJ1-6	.	CASSTQTGSNSPLHF	TGTGCCAGCAGCACCCAGACAGGGAGTAATTCACCCCTCCACTTT
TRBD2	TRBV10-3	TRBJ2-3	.	CAISTGTSVGTDTQYF	TGTGCCATCAGTACCGGGACTAGCGTGGGCACAGATACGCAGTATTTT
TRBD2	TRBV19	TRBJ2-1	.	CASTGLAGLSEQFF	TGTGCCAGTACGGGACTAGCGGGGCTCAGTGAGCAGTTCTTC
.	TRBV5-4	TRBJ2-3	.	CASSLLLDTQYF	TGTGCCAGCAGCTTGTTGCTCGATACGCAGTATTTT
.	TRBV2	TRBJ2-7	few	CASSGYYEQYF	TGTGCCAGCAGTGGATACTACGAGCAGTACTTC
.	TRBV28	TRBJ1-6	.	CASSPIGLGRNSPLHF	TGTGCCAGCAGCCCGATAGGTTTGGGACGGAATTCACCCCTCCACTTT
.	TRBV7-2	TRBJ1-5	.	CASSLGGGTPYNQPQHF	TGTGCCAGCAGCTTAGGAGGGGGGACACCCTACAATCAGCCCCAGCATTTT
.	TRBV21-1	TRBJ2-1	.	CASKTDRSYNEQFF	TGTGCCAGCAAGACGGACAGATCCTACAATGAGCAGTTCTTC
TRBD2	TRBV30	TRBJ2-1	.	CAWRNPHSLAGPYNEQFF	TGTGCCTGGAGAAACCCCCATTCCCTAGCGGGCCCCTACAATGAGCAGTTCTTC
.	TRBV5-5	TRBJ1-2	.	CASSLGEDSVNGYTF	TGTGCCAGCAGCTTGGGGGAGGACAGCGTTAATGGCTACACCTTC
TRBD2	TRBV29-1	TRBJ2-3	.	CSVDGREGTDTQYF	TGCAGCGTTGATGGGCGGGAGGGTACAGATACGCAGTATTTT
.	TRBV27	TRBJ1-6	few	CASSLTALRSSYNSPLHF	TGTGCCAGCAGTTTAACCGCCTTGAGGAGCTCCTATAATTCACCCCTCCACTTT
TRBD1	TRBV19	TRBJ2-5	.	CASGFSDRGDETQYF	TGTGCCAGTGGATTCTCAGACAGGGGGGACGAGACCCAGTACTTC
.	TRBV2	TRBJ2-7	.	CASSVRQLSDEQYF	TGTGCCAGCAGTGTCCGACAGCTTAGCGACGAGCAGTACTTC
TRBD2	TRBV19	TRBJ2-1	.	CASSMGGGNYNEQFF	TGTGCCAGTAGTATGGGCGGGGGGAATTACAATGAGCAGTTCTTC
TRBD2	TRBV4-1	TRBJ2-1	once	CASSKGSASGGGNEQFF	TGCGCCAGCAGCAAGGGGAGCGCTAGCGGGGGGGGGAATGAGCAGTTCTTC
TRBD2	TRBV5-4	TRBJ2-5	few	CASSFGLADQETQYF	TGTGCCAGCAGCTTTGGACTAGCGGACCAAGAGACCCAGTACTTC
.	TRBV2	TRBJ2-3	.	CASSERLASTDTQYF	TGTGCCAGCAGTGAGAGGTTGGCCAGCACAGATACGCAGTATTTT
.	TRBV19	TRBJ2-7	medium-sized	CASTAGMGGYYEQYF	TGTGCCAGTACGGCCGGGATGGGAGGTTATTACGAGCAGTACTTC
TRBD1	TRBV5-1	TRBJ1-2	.	CASSLALGTGRANYGYTF	TGCGCCAGCAGCTTGGCCCTCGGGACAGGGAGGGCTAACTATGGCTACACCTTC
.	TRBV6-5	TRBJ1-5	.	CASRQGLYSNQPQHF	TGTGCCAGCAGGCAGGGACTCTATAGCAATCAGCCCCAGCATTTT
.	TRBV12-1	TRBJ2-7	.	CASSSDCYSGSRDEQYF	TGTGCCAGCAGCTCTGATTGCTACAGCGGGAGTAGAGACGAGCAGTACTTC
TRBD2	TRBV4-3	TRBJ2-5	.	CASSQDIASGRTQYF	TGCGCCAGCAGCCAAGATATCGCTAGCGGGAGGACCCAGTACTTC
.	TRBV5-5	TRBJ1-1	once	CASSFPGAEAFF	TGTGCCAGCAGCTTTCCTGGAGCTGAAGCTTTCTTT
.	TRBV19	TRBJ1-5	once	CASMRQNYGQPQHF	TGTGCCAGTATGAGACAGAATTACGGTCAGCCCCAGCATTTT
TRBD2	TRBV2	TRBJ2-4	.	CASSDQRGRPLNIQYF	TGTGCCAGCAGTGATCAGCGGGGGCGGCCGTTGAACATTCAGTACTTC
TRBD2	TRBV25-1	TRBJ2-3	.	CASSRLAGTDTQYF	TGTGCCAGCAGCAGACTAGCGGGCACAGATACGCAGTATTTT
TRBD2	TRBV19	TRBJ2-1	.	CASSIRGLAGVINEQFF	TGTGCCAGTAGTATAAGGGGACTAGCGGGAGTTATCAATGAGCAGTTCTTC
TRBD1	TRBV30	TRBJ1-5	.	CAWSPHLDRGDQPQHF	TGTGCCTGGAGCCCCCATTTGGACAGGGGCGATCAGCCCCAGCATTTT
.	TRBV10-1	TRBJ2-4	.	CASSETGRQFYLDIQYF	TGCGCCAGCAGTGAAACCGGGCGCCAGTTTTATCTGGACATTCAGTACTTC
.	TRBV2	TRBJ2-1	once	CASSYDGEQFF	TGTGCCAGCAGTTACGACGGAGAGCAGTTCTTC
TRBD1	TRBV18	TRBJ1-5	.	CASSPGTGGQPQHF	TGTGCCAGCTCCCCAGGGACAGGGGGACAGCCCCAGCATTTT
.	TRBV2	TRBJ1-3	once	CASSQQYSGNTIYF	TGTGCCAGCAGCCAACAATACTCTGGAAACACCATATATTTT
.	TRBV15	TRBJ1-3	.	CATSRRGLSSGNTIYF	TGTGCCACCAGCAGACGCGGGTTGAGCTCTGGAAACACCATATATTTT
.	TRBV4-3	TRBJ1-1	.	CASSQETGRNTEAFF	TGCGCCAGCAGCCAAGAGACAGGTCGTAACACTGAAGCTTTCTTT
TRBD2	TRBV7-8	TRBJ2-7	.	CASSRRTSGGSFSYEQYF	TGTGCCAGCAGCCGAAGGACTAGCGGGGGCTCCTTCTCCTACGAGCAGTACTTC
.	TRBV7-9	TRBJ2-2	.	CASSLEDLGELFF	TGTGCCAGCAGCTTAGAGGACCTCGGGGAGCTGTTTTTT
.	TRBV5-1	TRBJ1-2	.	CASSPGSGAGDYGYTF	TGCGCCAGCAGCCCTGGATCGGGGGCTGGGGACTATGGCTACACCTTC
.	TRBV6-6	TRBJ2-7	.	CASSYWDKALYEQYF	TGTGCCAGCAGTTACTGGGACAAGGCTTTATACGAGCAGTACTTC
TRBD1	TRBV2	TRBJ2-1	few	CASSRQGGYNEQFF	TGTGCCAGCTCAAGACAGGGGGGCTACAATGAGCAGTTCTTC
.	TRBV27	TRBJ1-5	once	CASSSDMGQPQHF	TGTGCCAGCAGTTCGGACATGGGTCAGCCCCAGCATTTT
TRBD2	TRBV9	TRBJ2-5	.	CASSVAGGGAWETQYF	TGTGCCAGCAGCGTAGCGGGCGGGGGGGCCTGGGAGACCCAGTACTTC
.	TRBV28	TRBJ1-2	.	CASSLFRGNGYTF	TGTGCCAGCAGTTTATTCCGAGGGAATGGCTACACCTTC
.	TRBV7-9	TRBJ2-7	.	CASSFPQASYEQYF	TGTGCCAGCAGCTTCCCACAGGCTTCCTACGAGCAGTACTTC